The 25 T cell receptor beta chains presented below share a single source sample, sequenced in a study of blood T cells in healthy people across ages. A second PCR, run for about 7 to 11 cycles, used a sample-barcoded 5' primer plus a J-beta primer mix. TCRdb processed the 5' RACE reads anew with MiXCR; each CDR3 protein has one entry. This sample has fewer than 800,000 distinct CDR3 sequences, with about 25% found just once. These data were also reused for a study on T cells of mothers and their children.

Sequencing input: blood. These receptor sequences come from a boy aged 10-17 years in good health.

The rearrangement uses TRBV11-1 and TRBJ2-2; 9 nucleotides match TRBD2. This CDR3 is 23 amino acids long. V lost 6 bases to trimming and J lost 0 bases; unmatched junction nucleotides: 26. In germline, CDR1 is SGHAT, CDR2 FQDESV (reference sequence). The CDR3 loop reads CASSPPLGSSGTSPFSNTGELFF. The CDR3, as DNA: TGTGCCAGCAGTCCACCATTAGGGTCTAGCGGGACTTCCCCCTTTTCGAACACCGGGGAGCTGTTTTTT.

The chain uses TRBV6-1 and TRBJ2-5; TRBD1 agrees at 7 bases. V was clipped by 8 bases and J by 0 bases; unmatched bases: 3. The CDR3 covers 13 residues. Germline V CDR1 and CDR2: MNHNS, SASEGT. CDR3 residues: CASPGTDQETQYF. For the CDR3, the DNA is TGTGCCAGCCCTGGGACAGACCAAGAGACCCAGTACTTC.

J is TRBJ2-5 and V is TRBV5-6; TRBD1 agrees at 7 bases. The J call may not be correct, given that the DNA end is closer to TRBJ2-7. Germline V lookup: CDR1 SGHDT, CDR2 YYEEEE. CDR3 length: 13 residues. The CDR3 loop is CASSRDSLYEQYF. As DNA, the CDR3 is TGTGCCAGCAGCCGGGACAGTCTCTACGAGCAGTACTTC.

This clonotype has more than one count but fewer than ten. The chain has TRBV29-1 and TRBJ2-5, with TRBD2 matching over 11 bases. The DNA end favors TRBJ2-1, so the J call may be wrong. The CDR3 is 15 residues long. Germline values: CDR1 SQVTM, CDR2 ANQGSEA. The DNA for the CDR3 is TGCAGCGTTGAATTAGGTACTAGCGGGAGCGATGAGCAGTTCTTC. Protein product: CSVELGTSGSDEQFF.

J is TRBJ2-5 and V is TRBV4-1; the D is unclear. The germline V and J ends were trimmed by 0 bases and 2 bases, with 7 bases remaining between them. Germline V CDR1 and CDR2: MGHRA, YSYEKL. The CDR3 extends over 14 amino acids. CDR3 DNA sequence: TGCGCCAGCAGCCAAGAGGTGGTTCAAGAGACCCAGTACTTC. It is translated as CASSQEVVQETQYF.

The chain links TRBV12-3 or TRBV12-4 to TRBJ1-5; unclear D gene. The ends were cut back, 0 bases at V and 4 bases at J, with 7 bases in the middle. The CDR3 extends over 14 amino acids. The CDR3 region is CASSLASGNQPQHF. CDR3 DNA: TGTGCCAGCAGTTTAGCGTCGGGAAATCAGCCCCAGCATTTT.

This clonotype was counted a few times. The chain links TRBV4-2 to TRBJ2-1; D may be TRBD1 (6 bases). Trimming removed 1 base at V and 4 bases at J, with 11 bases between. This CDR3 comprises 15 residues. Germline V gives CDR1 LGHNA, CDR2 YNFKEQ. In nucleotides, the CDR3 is TGTGCCAGCAGCCAAGTCAGGGGACCATACAATGAGCAGTTCTTC. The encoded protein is CASSQVRGPYNEQFF.

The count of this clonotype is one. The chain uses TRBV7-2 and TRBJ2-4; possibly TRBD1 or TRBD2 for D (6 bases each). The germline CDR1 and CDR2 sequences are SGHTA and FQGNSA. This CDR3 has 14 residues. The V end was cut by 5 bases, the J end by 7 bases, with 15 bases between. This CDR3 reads CASSLGGRSNIQYF. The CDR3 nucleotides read TGTGCCAGCAGCCTGGGGGGCAGGTCGAACATTCAGTACTTC.

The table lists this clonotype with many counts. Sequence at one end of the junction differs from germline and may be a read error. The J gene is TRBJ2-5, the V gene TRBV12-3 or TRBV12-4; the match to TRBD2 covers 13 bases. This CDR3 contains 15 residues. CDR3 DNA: TGCGCCAGCAGCCCAGGACTAGCGGGAGTTGAGACCCAGTACTTC. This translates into CASSPGLAGVETQYF.

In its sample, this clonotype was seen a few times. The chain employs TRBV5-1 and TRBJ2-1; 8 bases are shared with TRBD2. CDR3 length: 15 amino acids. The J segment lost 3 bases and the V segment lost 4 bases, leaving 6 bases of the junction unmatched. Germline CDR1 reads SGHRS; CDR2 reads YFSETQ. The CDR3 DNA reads TGCGCCAGCAGCGCCGGGAGCGGGGGCTACAATGAGCAGTTCTTC. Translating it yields CASSAGSGGYNEQFF.

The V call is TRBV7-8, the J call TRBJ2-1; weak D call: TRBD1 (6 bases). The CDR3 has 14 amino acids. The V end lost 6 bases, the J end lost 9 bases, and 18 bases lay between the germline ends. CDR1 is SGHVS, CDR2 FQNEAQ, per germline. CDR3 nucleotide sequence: TGTGCCAGCAGTTCTAGCACAGGGCGCACTGAGCAGTTCTTC. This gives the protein CASSSSTGRTEQFF.

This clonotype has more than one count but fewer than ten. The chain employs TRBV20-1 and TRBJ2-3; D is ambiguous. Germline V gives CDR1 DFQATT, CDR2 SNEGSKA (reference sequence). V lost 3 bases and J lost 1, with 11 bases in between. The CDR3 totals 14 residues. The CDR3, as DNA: TGCAGTGCTAGCGGCACCGAGGGCACAGATACGCAGTATTTT. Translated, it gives CSASGTEGTDTQYF.

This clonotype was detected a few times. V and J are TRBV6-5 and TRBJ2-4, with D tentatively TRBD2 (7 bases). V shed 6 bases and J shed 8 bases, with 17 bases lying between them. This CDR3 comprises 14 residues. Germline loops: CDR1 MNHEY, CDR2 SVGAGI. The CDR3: CASSLGGPSHIQYF. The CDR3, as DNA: TGTGCCAGCAGCCTCGGGGGGCCGAGTCACATTCAGTACTTC.

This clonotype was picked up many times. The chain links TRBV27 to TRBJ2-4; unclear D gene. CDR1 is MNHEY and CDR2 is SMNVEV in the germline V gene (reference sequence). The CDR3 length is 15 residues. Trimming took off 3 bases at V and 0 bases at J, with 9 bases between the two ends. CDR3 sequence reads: CASSFSNLAKNIQYF. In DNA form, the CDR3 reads TGTGCCAGCAGTTTTTCAAACTTAGCCAAAAACATTCAGTACTTC.

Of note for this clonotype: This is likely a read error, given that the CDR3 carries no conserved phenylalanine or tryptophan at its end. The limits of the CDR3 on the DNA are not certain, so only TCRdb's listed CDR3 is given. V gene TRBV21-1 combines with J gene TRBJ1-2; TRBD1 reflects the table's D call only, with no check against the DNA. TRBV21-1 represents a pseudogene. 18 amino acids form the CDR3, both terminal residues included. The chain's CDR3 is CASSKEAGRTGVNYGYTL.

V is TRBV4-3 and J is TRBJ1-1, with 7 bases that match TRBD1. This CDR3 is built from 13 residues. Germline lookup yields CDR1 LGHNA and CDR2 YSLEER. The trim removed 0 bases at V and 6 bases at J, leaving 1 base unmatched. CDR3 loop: CASSQDTGAEAFF. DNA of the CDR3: TGCGCCAGCAGCCAAGATACAGGGGCTGAAGCTTTCTTT.

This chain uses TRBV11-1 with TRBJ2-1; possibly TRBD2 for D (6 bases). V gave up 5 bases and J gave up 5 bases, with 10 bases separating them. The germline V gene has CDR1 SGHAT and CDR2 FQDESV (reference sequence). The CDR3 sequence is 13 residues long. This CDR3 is CASSTGLHNEQFF. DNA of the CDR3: TGTGCCAGCAGCACGGGACTGCACAATGAGCAGTTCTTC. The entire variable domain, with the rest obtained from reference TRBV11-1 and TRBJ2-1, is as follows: EAEVAQSPRYKITEKSQAVAFWCDPISGHATLYWYRQILGQGPELLVQFQDESVVDDSQLPKDRFSAERLKGVDSTLKIQPAELGDSAMYLCASSTGLHNEQFFGPGTRLTVL.

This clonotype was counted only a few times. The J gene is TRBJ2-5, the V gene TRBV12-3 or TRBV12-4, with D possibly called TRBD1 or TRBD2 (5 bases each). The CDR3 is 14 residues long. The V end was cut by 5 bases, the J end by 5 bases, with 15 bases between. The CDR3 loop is CASSTQGALETQYF. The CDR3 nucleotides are TGTGCCAGCAGTACCCAGGGAGCCTTGGAGACCCAGTACTTC.

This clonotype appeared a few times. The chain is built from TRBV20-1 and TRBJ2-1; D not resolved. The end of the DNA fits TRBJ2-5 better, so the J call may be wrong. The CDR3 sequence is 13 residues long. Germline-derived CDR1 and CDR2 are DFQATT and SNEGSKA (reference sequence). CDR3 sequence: CSARDRLGETQYF. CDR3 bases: TGCAGTGCTAGAGATCGGTTGGGGGAGACCCAGTACTTC.

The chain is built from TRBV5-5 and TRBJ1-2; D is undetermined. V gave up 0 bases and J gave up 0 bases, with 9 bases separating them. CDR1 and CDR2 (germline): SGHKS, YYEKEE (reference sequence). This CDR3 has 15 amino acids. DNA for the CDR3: TGTGCCAGCAGCTTGGGCCGGACTCCTAACTATGGCTACACCTTC. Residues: CASSLGRTPNYGYTF.

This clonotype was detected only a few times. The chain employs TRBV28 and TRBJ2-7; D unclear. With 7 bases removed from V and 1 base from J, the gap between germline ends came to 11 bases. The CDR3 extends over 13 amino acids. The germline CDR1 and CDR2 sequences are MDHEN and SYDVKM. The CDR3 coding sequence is TGTGCCAGCACCTCCGGTGGGTCCTACGAGCAGTACTTC. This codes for CASTSGGSYEQYF.

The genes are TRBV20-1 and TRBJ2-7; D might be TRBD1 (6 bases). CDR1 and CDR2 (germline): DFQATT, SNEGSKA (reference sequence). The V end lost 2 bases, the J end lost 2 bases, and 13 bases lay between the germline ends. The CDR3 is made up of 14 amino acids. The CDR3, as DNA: TGCAGTGCTAGACTTCCAGGGGTGGCCTACGAGCAGTACTTC. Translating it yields CSARLPGVAYEQYF.

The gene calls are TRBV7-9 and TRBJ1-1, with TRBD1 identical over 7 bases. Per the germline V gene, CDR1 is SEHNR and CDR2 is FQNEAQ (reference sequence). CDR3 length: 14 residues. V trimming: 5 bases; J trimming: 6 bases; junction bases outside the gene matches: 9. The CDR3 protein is CASSPTGTAPEAFF. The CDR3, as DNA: TGTGCCAGCAGCCCGACGGGGACAGCTCCTGAAGCTTTCTTT. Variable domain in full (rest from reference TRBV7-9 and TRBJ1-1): DTGVSQNPRHKITKRGQNVTFRCDPISEHNRLYWYRQTLGQGPEFLTYFQNEAQLEKSRLLSDRFSAERPKGSFSTLEIQRTEQGDSAMYLCASSPTGTAPEAFFGQGTRLTVV.

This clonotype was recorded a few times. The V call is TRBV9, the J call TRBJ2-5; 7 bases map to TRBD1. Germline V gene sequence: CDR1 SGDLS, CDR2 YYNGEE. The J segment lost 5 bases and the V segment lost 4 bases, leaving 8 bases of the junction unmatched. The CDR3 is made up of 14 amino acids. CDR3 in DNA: TGTGCCAGCAGCTTAACAGGGGAGCAGGAGACCCAGTACTTC. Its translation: CASSLTGEQETQYF.

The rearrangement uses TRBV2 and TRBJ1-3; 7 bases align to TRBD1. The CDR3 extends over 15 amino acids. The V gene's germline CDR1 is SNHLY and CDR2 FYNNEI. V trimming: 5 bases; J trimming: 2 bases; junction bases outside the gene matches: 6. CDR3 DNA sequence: TGTGCCAGCAGTAAGGGCGGGACAGCTGGAAACACCATATATTTT. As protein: CASSKGGTAGNTIYF.